Listed below are T cell receptor beta chains from one sample, sequenced in a study of shared clonotypes between healthy human individuals. Clones were read by immunoSEQ multiplex PCR, and TCRdb kept only the in-frame ones, dropping some. The table lists roughly 2.4 million clones, 90% to 97% of them singletons, with 0.1% to 0.15% in the top ten. Sequenced input: naive CD4+ T cells sorted from blood. The origin of the receptors is a man younger than 30 in good health. Both conserved end residues are part of each CDR3. The D gene is left open where the match is weak. Size values are once, few and many counts, or a class for expanded clones, and some rows have none.

NA	TRBV2	TRBJ1-6	NA	CASSEQMGPHSPLHF	TGTGCCAGCAGTGAACAAATGGGTCCCCATTCACCCCTCCACTTT
TRBD1	TRBV7-9	TRBJ1-5	NA	CASSSTGTLRDQPQHF	TGTGCCAGCAGCTCGACAGGGACGCTAAGGGATCAGCCCCAGCATTTT
TRBD2	TRBV5-1	TRBJ2-2	NA	CASSKRETGELFF	TGCGCCAGCAGTAAGCGGGAGACCGGGGAGCTGTTTTTT
NA	TRBV10-2	TRBJ1-6	NA	CASSLTQETSPLHF	TGCGCCAGCAGTCTCACCCAGGAAACTTCACCCCTCCACTTT
NA	TRBV14	TRBJ2-4	NA	CASSHGLRMQYF	TGTGCCAGCAGCCACGGACTTCGTATGCAGTACTTC
NA	TRBV6-6	TRBJ1-2	NA	CASSPQANYGYTF	TGTGCCAGCAGTCCACAGGCGAACTATGGCTACACCTTC
NA	TRBV5-1	TRBJ1-2	NA	CASSLATDSSPNYGYTF	TGCGCCAGCAGCCTGGCCACGGACAGCTCTCCTAACTATGGCTACACCTTC
TRBD2	TRBV7-7	TRBJ2-3	NA	CASSLGVSGSGGTDTQYF	TGTGCTAGCAGCTTAGGGGTCAGCGGGAGTGGCGGCACAGATACGCAGTATTTT
NA	TRBV11-2	TRBJ1-5	NA	CASSLSHDRNQPQHF	TGTGCCAGCAGCTTATCACACGACAGAAATCAGCCCCAGCATTTT
TRBD2	TRBV2	TRBJ2-1	NA	CASSEAGGVKYNEQFF	TGTGCCAGCAGTGAAGCGGGAGGGGTCAAGTACAATGAGCAGTTCTTC
TRBD1	TRBV7-9	TRBJ2-7	NA	CASSVTGTGDAYEQYF	TGTGCCAGCAGCGTAACCGGGACAGGGGACGCCTACGAGCAGTACTTC
NA	TRBV7-2	TRBJ2-7	NA	CASSLGLSSYEQYF	TGTGCCAGCAGCTTAGGTCTGAGCTCCTACGAGCAGTACTTC
NA	TRBV6-1	TRBJ1-3	once	CASSETSPGPSSGNTIYF	TGTGCCAGCAGTGAAACCTCTCCGGGACCAAGCTCTGGAAACACCATATATTTT
NA	TRBV11-3	TRBJ2-3	NA	CASSLSGDVTDTQYF	TGTGCCAGCAGCTTATCCGGGGACGTCACAGATACGCAGTATTTT
NA	TRBV29-1	TRBJ2-7	once	CSVLDGAHEQYF	TGCAGCGTGCTGGACGGGGCGCACGAGCAGTACTTC
NA	TRBV5-1	TRBJ2-5	NA	CASSLEGGGPRETQYF	TGCGCCAGCAGCTTGGAGGGAGGCGGCCCCAGGGAGACCCAGTACTTC
TRBD2	TRBV10-3	TRBJ2-1	NA	CATLAGATASNEQFF	TGTGCCACCTTAGCGGGAGCGACGGCTAGCAATGAGCAGTTCTTC
NA	TRBV5-1	TRBJ2-7	NA	CASRRDSYEQYF	TGCGCCAGCAGGCGGGATTCCTACGAGCAGTACTTC
TRBD1	TRBV30	TRBJ1-2	once	CAWSGTRGRDGYTF	TGTGCCTGGAGCGGAACCAGGGGGCGGGATGGCTACACCTTC
NA	TRBV29-1	TRBJ1-2	NA	CSVEKGRGYGYTF	TGCAGCGTTGAAAAAGGCAGGGGATATGGCTACACCTTC
TRBD2	TRBV29-1	TRBJ2-5	once	CSVGTLWTSGGETQYF	TGCAGCGTCGGCACCCTCTGGACTAGCGGGGGAGAGACCCAGTACTTC
TRBD1	TRBV6-1	TRBJ2-4	NA	CASSGGQGALLWAKNIQYF	TGTGCCAGCAGTGGGGGACAGGGGGCCCTTTTATGGGCCAAAAACATTCAGTACTTC
NA	TRBV6-5	TRBJ1-1	NA	CASSWGLENTEAFF	TGTGCCAGCAGCTGGGGACTTGAAAACACTGAAGCTTTCTTT
TRBD1	TRBV19	TRBJ1-2	few	CASRTGDRDGYTF	TGTGCCAGTAGGACAGGGGATAGGGATGGCTACACCTTC
TRBD1	TRBV28	TRBJ2-6	NA	CASRTGGSGANVLTF	TGTGCCAGTCGGACAGGGGGCTCTGGGGCCAACGTCCTGACTTTC
NA	TRBV7-2	TRBJ1-2	NA	CASSLDGTAYGYTF	TGTGCCAGCAGCTTAGACGGGACGGCCTATGGCTACACCTTC
NA	TRBV10-3	TRBJ2-3	NA	CAIMAGSTDTQYF	TGTGCCATCATGGCGGGAAGCACAGATACGCAGTATTTT
NA	TRBV18	TRBJ2-1	NA	CASSLEQVWGEQFF	TGTGCCAGCTCACTCGAGCAGGTGTGGGGTGAGCAGTTCTTC
TRBD2	TRBV6-5	TRBJ2-3	NA	CAVSGGSTDTQYF	TGTGCCGTTAGCGGGGGGAGCACAGATACGCAGTATTTT
TRBD2	TRBV11-2	TRBJ2-5	NA	CASSLERRGFTSGSAETQYF	TGTGCCAGCAGCTTAGAGAGGAGGGGGTTTACTAGCGGGAGCGCCGAGACCCAGTACTTC
TRBD1	TRBV6-6	TRBJ1-5	NA	CASIRDRGFGQPQHF	TGTGCCAGCATTCGGGACAGGGGGTTCGGTCAGCCCCAGCATTTT
NA	TRBV5-1	TRBJ2-7	NA	CASSLGDNRDEQYF	TGCGCCAGCAGCTTGGGGGACAACAGGGACGAGCAGTACTTC
NA	TRBV5-1	TRBJ2-1	NA	CASSAQTNYNEQFF	TGCGCCAGCAGCGCTCAGACTAATTACAATGAGCAGTTCTTC
NA	TRBV6-5	TRBJ1-2	once	CASSYSGGLNYGYTF	TGTGCCAGCAGTTACTCGGGGGGGCTTAACTATGGCTACACCTTC
NA	TRBV30	TRBJ2-7	NA	CAWSTFYELYF	TGTGCCTGGAGTACTTTCTACGAGCTGTACTTC
TRBD1	TRBV30	TRBJ2-7	NA	CAWTTGDRGPYEQYF	TGTGCCTGGACCACTGGGGACAGGGGACCCTACGAGCAGTACTTC
TRBD1	TRBV9	TRBJ1-3	NA	CASSVSQGAKGNTIYF	TGTGCCAGCAGCGTAAGCCAGGGGGCAAAAGGAAACACCATATATTTT
NA	TRBV5-6	TRBJ2-7	NA	CASSLEEGGDEQYF	TGTGCCAGCAGCTTGGAGGAGGGTGGCGACGAGCAGTACTTC
TRBD1	TRBV5-1	TRBJ2-7	NA	CASSRDRTVHEQYF	TGCGCCAGCTCCCGGGACAGGACCGTCCACGAGCAGTACTTC
NA	TRBV6-5	TRBJ2-3	once	CATGKGQRRDTQYF	TGTGCCACGGGAAAAGGTCAGCGGAGAGATACGCAGTATTTT
TRBD2	TRBV5-1	TRBJ2-1	NA	CASSVLAGRSYNEQFF	TGCGCCAGCAGCGTTCTAGCGGGGCGATCGTACAATGAGCAGTTCTTC
TRBD2	TRBV7-2	TRBJ2-5	NA	CASSHRHELLAAQETQYF	TGTGCCAGCAGCCATAGGCATGAGTTGCTAGCGGCGCAAGAGACCCAGTACTTC
NA	TRBV12-5	TRBJ2-1	NA	CASGPTNYNEQFF	TGTGCTAGTGGCCCAACTAACTACAATGAGCAGTTCTTC
TRBD2	TRBV2	TRBJ2-7	NA	CASSGVAGGPHYEQYF	TGTGCCAGCAGTGGGGTAGCGGGGGGACCCCACTACGAGCAGTACTTC
TRBD2	TRBV9	TRBJ2-7	NA	CASSVQLAGVHEQYF	TGTGCCAGCAGCGTTCAACTAGCGGGGGTCCACGAGCAGTACTTC
TRBD1	TRBV18	TRBJ1-1	NA	CASSQGTGLNTEAFF	TGTGCCAGCTCACAGGGGACAGGGCTGAACACTGAAGCTTTCTTT
NA	TRBV7-2	TRBJ2-1	once	CASSFGGTYNEQFF	TGTGCCAGCAGCTTTGGCGGAACATACAATGAGCAGTTCTTC
NA	TRBV10-3	TRBJ2-5	NA	CAISEVSFRDLQETQYF	TGTGCCATCAGTGAGGTCTCCTTCAGAGACCTTCAAGAGACCCAGTACTTC
TRBD1	TRBV18	TRBJ1-4	NA	CASFRDSSEKLFF	TGTGCCAGCTTCCGGGACAGCAGTGAAAAACTGTTTTTT
TRBD1	TRBV6-6	TRBJ1-2	NA	CASRQGGEGNNGYTF	TGTGCCAGCAGGCAGGGGGGGGAGGGTAACAATGGCTACACCTTC
NA	TRBV25-1	TRBJ1-2	once	CASSGGAGGYTF	TGTGCCAGCAGTGGGGGGGCCGGCGGCTACACCTTC
NA	TRBV6-6	TRBJ2-7	NA	CASSRDSPYEQYF	TGTGCCAGCAGTCGGGACTCGCCCTACGAGCAGTACTTC
TRBD1	TRBV30	TRBJ2-5	NA	CAWRAGQGAGQYF	TGTGCCTGGAGGGCCGGACAGGGGGCTGGGCAGTACTTC